A single sample gave rise to the 12 T cell receptor beta chains below, sequenced in a study of blood T cell repertoires in COVID-19. Clones were sequenced by immunoSEQ multiplex PCR, and TCRdb holds only the in-frame ones, with some missing. The repertoire holds fewer than 9,000 clones, with 70% to 85% as singletons. The sequenced sample consisted of peripheral blood. The receptors were sampled from a human donor with active COVID-19. The donor label of this sample is uncertain.

The J gene is TRBJ1-1, the V gene TRBV28; no definite D call. The CDR3 contains 12 residues. Trimming cost V 3 bases and J 11 bases, with 13 bases left between them. Per germline, CDR1 MDHEN and CDR2 SYDVKM. CDR3 sequence: CASSLARYAAFF. In DNA, the CDR3 is TGTGCCAGCAGTTTGGCTAGATACGCCGCTTTCTTT.

The chain links TRBV5-4 to TRBJ2-5, with a possible D match to TRBD2 (5 bases). V was cut by 7 bases and J by 3 bases, with 16 bases left in between. Germline-derived CDR1 and CDR2 are SGHNT and YYREEE (reference sequence). The CDR3 extends over 14 amino acids. The CDR3 loop reads CASSRDLLKETQYF. In DNA form, the CDR3 reads TGTGCCAGCTCTCGGGATCTCCTTAAAGAGACCCAGTACTTC.

This clone was observed a single time. The CDR3 is CSGRTSGLGEQFF. The CDR3 DNA reads TGCAGCGGCCGGACTAGCGGGTTAGGGGAGCAGTTCTTC. The chain employs TRBV29-1 and TRBJ2-1, with 11 positions matching TRBD2. Germline loops: CDR1 SQVTM, CDR2 ANQGSEA. The J segment lost 10 bases and the V segment lost 7 bases, leaving 9 bases of the junction unmatched. The CDR3 runs 13 residues.

The chain couples TRBV5-5 to TRBJ1-2, with 9 bases fitting TRBD1. Germline CDR1 and CDR2: SGHKS and YYEKEE (reference sequence). The CDR3 has 15 residues. Losses at the gene ends were 1 base for V and 2 bases for J; bases not matched to a gene: 3. This CDR3 reads CASSLSGTGNYGYTF. As DNA, the CDR3 is TGTGCCAGCAGCTTGTCCGGGACAGGGAACTATGGCTACACCTTC.

The genes are TRBV5-5 and TRBJ2-1; tentatively, D is TRBD2 (6 bases). CDR3 size: 16 residues. Trimming removed 0 bases at V and 8 bases at J, with 18 bases between. Looked up from germline, CDR1 is SGHKS and CDR2 is YYEKEE (reference sequence). In DNA form, the CDR3 reads TGTGCCAGCAGCTTGGATCAGCTAGCGAGAGTGGATGAGCAGTTCTTC. Amino acid sequence: CASSLDQLARVDEQFF.

CDR3 sequence (DNA): TGTGCCAGCAGCGTAGCAGGCGGGAATGAAAAACTGTTTTTT. The encoded protein is CASSVAGGNEKLFF. This sequence joins TRBV9 and TRBJ1-4; D unclear. Per the germline V gene, CDR1 is SGDLS and CDR2 is YYNGEE. The ends were cut back, 0 bases at V and 5 bases at J, with 8 bases in the middle. The CDR3 covers 14 residues.

The CDR3 here is CSVDRRPTDTQYF. For the CDR3, the DNA is TGCAGCGTAGACAGGCGACCCACAGATACGCAGTATTTT. The chain links TRBV29-1 to TRBJ2-3; D might be TRBD1 (6 bases). This CDR3 has 13 amino acids. V was shortened by 6 bases and J by 2 bases, with 12 bases between the two germline ends. Germline V gene sequence: CDR1 SQVTM, CDR2 ANQGSEA.

The chain joins TRBV5-6 to TRBJ2-3, with 12 bases that match TRBD2. Germline loops: CDR1 SGHDT, CDR2 YYEEEE. The CDR3 covers 19 residues. V gave up 5 bases and J gave up 7 bases; unmatched junction bases: 20. CDR3 sequence reads: CASRLKTSGSFLPPHTQYF. CDR3 bases: TGTGCCAGCAGGCTCAAGACTAGCGGGAGCTTTTTACCCCCCCATACGCAGTATTTT.

This clone was detected once. V gene TRBV19 combines with J gene TRBJ2-7, with a tentative D call TRBD1 (5 bases). V was cut by 3 bases and J by 0 bases, with 9 bases left in between. From germline, CDR1 is LNHDA and CDR2 SQIVND (reference sequence). This CDR3 has 14 residues. CDR3 sequence (DNA): TGTGCCAGTAGTATCTTCCAGGGCTCCTACGAGCAGTACTTC. Residues: CASSIFQGSYEQYF.

This sequence joins TRBV30 and TRBJ1-6; 10 bases are shared with TRBD1. Trimming cost V 3 bases and J 7 bases; bases outside gene matches: 9. The CDR3 runs 16 residues. Germline assignment: CDR1 GTSNPN and CDR2 SVGIG (reference sequence). The CDR3 reads CAWSLKAGQGNSPLHF. The CDR3 DNA reads as TGTGCCTGGAGCCTAAAGGCGGGACAGGGGAATTCACCCCTCCACTTT.

The CDR3 loop is CAWSVGAGVHEQYF. The CDR3 region has the DNA TGTGCCTGGAGTGTTGGAGCGGGAGTACACGAGCAGTACTTC. The V call is TRBV30, the J call TRBJ2-7, with 8 bases lining up with TRBD2. CDR3 length: 14 amino acids. Germline trimming cut 0 bases from V and 5 bases from J; bases unmatched to any gene: 6. Germline V gives CDR1 GTSNPN, CDR2 SVGIG (reference sequence).

The rearrangement links TRBV19 to TRBJ1-2, with D perhaps matching TRBD1 (6 bases). The V end lost 1 base, the J end lost 6 bases, and 9 bases lay between the germline ends. This CDR3 has 13 amino acids. Germline CDR1 and CDR2: LNHDA and SQIVND (reference sequence). The CDR3 DNA follows: TGTGCCAGTAGTATAGGGGCAGGGGATGGCTACACCTTC. It translates to CASSIGAGDGYTF.